This T cell receptor beta chain came from a study of control samples from healthy donors and cancer patients. Germline assignment: CDR1 LNHDA and CDR2 SQIVND (reference sequence). Trimming removed 7 bases at V and 5 bases at J, with 20 bases between. The length of the CDR3 is 15 residues. TCRdb keeps only in-frame clones here, not all; method: immunoSEQ multiplex PCR. Among tens of thousands of clones listed, 90% to 95% were seen once. The sequenced sample was blood. This sequence joins TRBV19 and TRBJ1-1; tentatively, D is TRBD1 (5 bases). This clonotype was obtained from a man between 60 and 70 years old in good health. The CDR3 is CASIVRRGFRTEAFF. CDR3 nucleotides: TGTGCCAGTATCGTACGTCGGGGCTTCAGAACTGAAGCTTTCTTT.